This passage covers 25 T cell receptor beta chains from one sample sequenced in a study of cytomegalovirus exposure and HLA in healthy donors (TCRdb year 2017). Libraries were built with the immunoSEQ multiplex PCR assay. For the multiplex PCR, a mixture combining 60 forward primers for TCR Vbeta segments and 13 reverse primers for TCR Jbeta segments was used. TCRdb stores this immuneACCESS table with in-frame sequences only. Part of the clones is absent; in the studies checked, under half of the shortfall reflects unresolved V genes, and no reason is known for the rest. Here the sample has roughly 120,000 clones; more than 80% occur a single time. Roughly 2.5% of the sample is taken by the ten largest. Sequenced material: PBMCs. All receptors derive from a man under 40 in good health and CMV-seronegative.

This chain uses TRBV5-6 with TRBJ2-2; the match to TRBD1 covers 7 bases. CDR1 and CDR2 from the germline V gene are SGHDT and YYEEEE. The CDR3 extends over 18 amino acids. With 1 base clipped from V and 7 bases from J, the junction kept 16 bases outside the gene matches. Written as DNA, the CDR3 is TGTGCCAGCAGCTTGCCCCGGGGCCCACAGGGGCCTTTCGGGGAGCTGTTTTTT. Translated: CASSLPRGPQGPFGELFF.

The gene calls are TRBV5-1 and TRBJ2-2; tentative D call: TRBD1 (6 bases). V was cut by 2 bases and J by 6 bases, with 17 bases left in between. Germline CDR1 SGHRS, CDR2 YFSETQ. CDR3 length equals 16 residues. CDR3 bases: TGCGCCAGCAGCTTTTTGCAGGGGAAATCTGCCGGGGAGCTGTTTTTT. Its protein is CASSFLQGKSAGELFF.

V usage is TRBV7-9 and J usage is TRBJ2-2; TRBD1 might be the D (6 bases). Trimming cost V 5 bases and J 4 bases, with 14 bases left between them. The germline CDR1 and CDR2 sequences are SEHNR and FQNEAQ (reference sequence). There are 15 residues in the CDR3. The CDR3 region is CASSLTGTGTGELFF. For the CDR3, the DNA is TGTGCCAGCAGCCTTACAGGGACGGGCACCGGGGAGCTGTTTTTT. The full variable domain, with the rest looked up from reference TRBV7-9 and TRBJ2-2, is DTGVSQNPRHKITKRGQNVTFRCDPISEHNRLYWYRQTLGQGPEFLTYFQNEAQLEKSRLLSDRFSAERPKGSFSTLEIQRTEQGDSAMYLCASSLTGTGTGELFFGEGSRLTVL.

V is TRBV5-1 and J is TRBJ2-7; D perhaps matches TRBD2 (8 bases). With 0 bases removed from V and 7 bases from J, the gap between germline ends came to 20 bases. Germline CDR1 and CDR2: SGHRS and YFSETQ. The CDR3 runs to 16 residues. CDR3 region: CASSLAGGDSLGEQYF. CDR3 bases: TGCGCCAGCAGCTTGGCCGGGGGGGACAGTCTAGGAGAGCAGTACTTC.

As to this clone: One end of the junction varies from germline; a read error may be responsible. This sequence joins TRBV9 and TRBJ2-6; 8 nucleotides align to TRBD2. CDR3 length: 15 residues. Germline loops: CDR1 SGDLS, CDR2 YYNGEE. The CDR3 sequence: CASSVGGAGANVLPF. In DNA, the CDR3 is TGTGCCAGCAGCGTCGGGGGGGCCGGGGCCAACGTCCTGCCTTTC.

This clone was detected only a few times. The genes are TRBV7-2 and TRBJ2-7; tentatively, D is TRBD2 (7 bases). Germline CDR1 reads SGHTA; CDR2 reads FQGNSA. V was trimmed by 3 bases and J by 7 bases, leaving 16 bases between them. The CDR3 is 14 residues long. The CDR3 loop is CASSFKGGGIEQYF. The CDR3 DNA reads as TGTGCCAGCAGCTTTAAGGGAGGGGGGATAGAGCAGTACTTC. Full variable domain (outside the CDR3, taken from reference TRBV7-2 and TRBJ2-7): GAGVSQSPSNKVTEKGKDVELRCDPISGHTALYWYRQSLGQGLEFLIYFQGNSAPDKSGLPSDRFSAERTGGSVSTLTIQRTQQEDSAVYLCASSFKGGGIEQYFGPGTRLTVT.

V and J are TRBV5-4 and TRBJ2-7, with 10 bases that match TRBD1. Trimming removed 4 bases from V and 4 bases from J; junction bases left unmatched: 5. Germline-derived CDR1 and CDR2 are SGHNT and YYREEE (reference sequence). The CDR3 length is 14 residues. CDR3 in DNA: TGTGCCAGCAGCGGGGGACAGGGGATTTACGAGCAGTACTTC. Protein product: CASSGGQGIYEQYF.

J is TRBJ2-7 and V is TRBV19, with D possibly being TRBD2 (5 bases). V was trimmed by 9 bases and J by 2 bases, leaving 11 bases between them. Germline V gene sequence: CDR1 LNHDA, CDR2 SQIVND (reference sequence). This CDR3 comprises 12 residues. In DNA form, the CDR3 reads TGTGCCAGCGCGGACGGGACCTACGAGCAGTACTTC. Translating gives CASADGTYEQYF. Using reference TRBV19 and TRBJ2-7 for the parts outside the CDR3, the full variable domain is DGGITQSPKYLFRKEGQNVTLSCEQNLNHDAMYWYRQDPGQGLRLIYYSQIVNDFQKGDIAEGYSVSREKKESFPLTVTSAQKNPTAFYLCASADGTYEQYFGPGTRLTVT.

This sequence joins TRBV7-6 and TRBJ2-7, with D maybe TRBD2 (6 bases). With 5 bases removed from V and 5 bases from J, the gap between germline ends came to 16 bases. Looked up from germline, CDR1 is SGHVS and CDR2 is FNYEAQ. This CDR3 region has 14 residues. Written as DNA, the CDR3 is TGTGCCAGCAGCCTAACCGTGGCGGGACACGAGCAGTACTTC. As protein: CASSLTVAGHEQYF.

Only a few counts were recorded for this clone. The V and J genes are TRBV19 and TRBJ2-7; 8 bases are a match to TRBD1. Trimming at V came to 6 bases and at J to 4 bases, leaving 14 bases not matched to a gene. The CDR3 runs 16 residues. The V gene's germline CDR1 is LNHDA and CDR2 SQIVND (reference sequence). This CDR3 reads CASRRDAGQGGYEQYF. In DNA, the CDR3 is TGTGCCAGTAGGCGAGACGCAGGACAGGGCGGGTACGAGCAGTACTTC.

This clone came up a few times. V and J are TRBV27 and TRBJ1-5, with 9 bases aligning to TRBD1. Unmatched junction bases numbered 2, after V lost 4 bases and J lost 1 base. Looked up from germline, CDR1 is MNHEY and CDR2 is SMNVEV (reference sequence). This CDR3 region has 15 residues. This CDR3 is CASSWGTGSNQPQHF. The CDR3 DNA reads TGTGCCAGCAGTTGGGGGACAGGGAGCAATCAGCCCCAGCATTTT.

This chain connects TRBV6-5 to TRBJ2-2; D is perhaps TRBD1 (5 bases). This CDR3 comprises 14 residues. CDR1 is MNHEY and CDR2 is SVGAGI in the germline V gene. The V and J ends lost 2 bases and 4 bases respectively, with 8 bases between them. CDR3 protein: CASSYKTVTGELFF. CDR3 nucleotide sequence: TGTGCCAGCAGTTACAAGACAGTCACCGGGGAGCTGTTTTTT.

V is TRBV4-2 and J is TRBJ2-5; TRBD2 agrees at 8 bases. The germline V gene encodes CDR1 LGHNA and CDR2 YNFKEQ. CDR3 length: 15 residues. The trim removed 0 bases at V and 2 bases at J, leaving 2 bases unmatched. CDR3 nucleotide sequence: TGTGCCAGCAGCCAAGAAACTAGCGGACAAGAGACCCAGTACTTC. It yields the protein CASSQETSGQETQYF.

The chain carries TRBV9 and TRBJ2-1; TRBD1 matches at 9 bases. The germline CDR1 and CDR2 sequences are SGDLS and YYNGEE. There are 15 residues in the CDR3. V was clipped by 3 bases and J by 5 bases; unmatched bases: 6. The chain's CDR3 is CASSGRGTGHNEQFF. CDR3 DNA sequence: TGTGCCAGCAGCGGACGTGGGACAGGGCACAATGAGCAGTTCTTC.

The rearrangement links TRBV19 to TRBJ1-5; tentatively, D is TRBD1 (6 bases). CDR1 LNHDA and CDR2 SQIVND come from the germline V gene (reference sequence). This CDR3 region has 15 residues. V shed 5 bases and J shed 4 bases, with 15 bases lying between them. CDR3 nucleotide sequence: TGTGCCAGTAGTCCGCGGACAGTACTTAATCAGCCCCAGCATTTT. This codes for CASSPRTVLNQPQHF. The variable domain in full, with the rest retrieved from reference TRBV19 and TRBJ1-5, is DGGITQSPKYLFRKEGQNVTLSCEQNLNHDAMYWYRQDPGQGLRLIYYSQIVNDFQKGDIAEGYSVSREKKESFPLTVTSAQKNPTAFYLCASSPRTVLNQPQHFGDGTRLSIL.

The gene calls are TRBV7-9 and TRBJ2-1; the match to TRBD2 covers 14 bases. This CDR3 contains 19 residues. CDR1 and CDR2 from the germline V gene are SEHNR and FQNEAQ (reference sequence). Trimming removed 5 bases from V and 0 bases from J; junction bases left unmatched: 9. The CDR3 spells CASSPSGLAGVSSYNEQFF. CDR3 in DNA: TGTGCCAGCAGCCCGTCGGGACTAGCGGGAGTTAGCTCCTACAATGAGCAGTTCTTC.

V is TRBV4-1 and J is TRBJ1-1; no reliable D call. V was trimmed by 1 base and J by 11 bases, leaving 14 bases between them. The CDR3 covers 13 residues. Germline V gives CDR1 MGHRA, CDR2 YSYEKL. The CDR3 loop is CASSQGRRVLAFF. The CDR3 coding sequence is TGCGCCAGCAGCCAAGGGCGGAGGGTCTTGGCTTTCTTT.

The chain uses TRBV28 and TRBJ2-7, with 7 bases fitting TRBD2. V shed 2 bases, J shed 4 bases, and the junction held 5 bases outside the gene matches. Germline V gene sequence: CDR1 MDHEN, CDR2 SYDVKM. The CDR3 consists of 14 residues. This CDR3 reads CASSLTGLTYEQYF. The CDR3 bases are TGTGCCAGCAGTTTAACGGGACTAACATACGAGCAGTACTTC.

V gene TRBV10-3 combines with J gene TRBJ2-1; 11 nucleotides line up with TRBD2. The V gene end was trimmed by 4 bases and the J gene end by 6 bases; junction bases not matched to a gene: 17. The CDR3 runs to 19 residues. CDR1 and CDR2 (germline): ENHRY, SYGVKD. This chain's CDR3 is CAISGDRTRGTSGINEQFF. Here the CDR3 DNA reads TGTGCCATCAGTGGAGACAGGACCCGGGGGACTAGCGGTATCAATGAGCAGTTCTTC.

This rearrangement joins TRBV10-2 to TRBJ2-3; 12 positions match TRBD2. The trim removed 6 bases at V and 4 bases at J, leaving 5 bases unmatched. In germline, CDR1 is WSHSY, CDR2 SAAADI. The CDR3 covers 15 residues. CDR3 nucleotide sequence: TGCGCCAGCAGGGAGGCTAGCGGGAGGGCAGATACGCAGTATTTT. Its protein is CASREASGRADTQYF.

The chain joins TRBV12-2 to TRBJ2-7; TRBD2, the table's D call, lacks a check against the DNA. TRBV12-2 is reported as a pseudogene. The CDR3 has 14 amino acids. This CDR3 reads CASRSRDYSYEQYF. CDR3 DNA: TGTGCAAGTCGCTCACGGGACTATAGCTACGAGCAGTACTTC.

This chain joins TRBV27 and TRBJ2-2; 10 bases map to TRBD2. Looked up from germline, CDR1 is MNHEY and CDR2 is SMNVEV (reference sequence). The CDR3 is 16 amino acids. V dropped 8 bases and J dropped 3; count of bases not matched to a gene: 9. CDR3 region: CASRTLAGVHTGELFF. The CDR3 region has the DNA TGTGCCAGCCGTACTCTAGCGGGAGTTCACACCGGGGAGCTGTTTTTT.

The J gene is TRBJ1-4, the V gene TRBV2; a possible D gene is TRBD1 (5 bases). Trimming shortened V by 3 bases and J by 10 bases, and 15 bases separated the two germline ends. The CDR3 runs to 14 residues. Germline loops: CDR1 SNHLY, CDR2 FYNNEI. The CDR3 region has the DNA TGTGCCAGCAGTGACCAGGGAGGATCTGGAAAACTGTTTTTT. This translates into CASSDQGGSGKLFF.

This clone appeared a single time. This chain uses TRBV5-1 with TRBJ2-3; TRBD2 agrees at 9 bases. The CDR3 loop spans 16 amino acids. Per germline, CDR1 SGHRS and CDR2 YFSETQ. The trim removed 4 bases at V and 5 bases at J, leaving 11 bases unmatched. The CDR3 reads CASSLTSSGMVDTQYF. The CDR3 coding sequence is TGCGCCAGCAGCCTCACGTCTAGCGGGATGGTAGATACGCAGTATTTT. The full variable domain, in which reference TRBV5-1 and TRBJ2-3 provide the parts outside the CDR3, is KAGVTQTPRYLIKTRGQQVTLSCSPISGHRSVSWYQQTPGQGLQFLFEYFSETQRNKGNFPGRFSGRQFSNSRSEMNVSTLELGDSALYLCASSLTSSGMVDTQYFGPGTRLTVL.

The chain links TRBV7-9 to TRBJ2-1; 7 bases agree with TRBD1. The V gene's germline CDR1 is SEHNR and CDR2 FQNEAQ (reference sequence). The CDR3 totals 15 residues. Trimming at V came to 4 bases and at J to 7 bases, leaving 10 bases not matched to a gene. CDR3 bases: TGTGCCAGCAGCTCGCAACTAGGGGGCATGAATGAGCAGTTCTTC. Its translation is CASSSQLGGMNEQFF.